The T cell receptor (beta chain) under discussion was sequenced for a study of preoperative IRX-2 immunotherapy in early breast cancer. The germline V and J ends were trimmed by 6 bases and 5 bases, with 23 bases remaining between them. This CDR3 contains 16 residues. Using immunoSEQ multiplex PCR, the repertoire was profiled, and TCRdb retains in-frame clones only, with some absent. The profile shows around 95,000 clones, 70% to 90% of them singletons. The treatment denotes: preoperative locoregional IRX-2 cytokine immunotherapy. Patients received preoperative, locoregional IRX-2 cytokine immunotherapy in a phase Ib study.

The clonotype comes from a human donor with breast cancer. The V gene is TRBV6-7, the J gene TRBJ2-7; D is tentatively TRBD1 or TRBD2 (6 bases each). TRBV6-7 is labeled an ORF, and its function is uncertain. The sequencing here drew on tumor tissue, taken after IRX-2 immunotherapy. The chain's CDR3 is CASRGGYSNGDNEQYF. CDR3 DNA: TGTGCCAGCAGGGGGGGCTACTCAAACGGAGACAACGAGCAGTACTTC.